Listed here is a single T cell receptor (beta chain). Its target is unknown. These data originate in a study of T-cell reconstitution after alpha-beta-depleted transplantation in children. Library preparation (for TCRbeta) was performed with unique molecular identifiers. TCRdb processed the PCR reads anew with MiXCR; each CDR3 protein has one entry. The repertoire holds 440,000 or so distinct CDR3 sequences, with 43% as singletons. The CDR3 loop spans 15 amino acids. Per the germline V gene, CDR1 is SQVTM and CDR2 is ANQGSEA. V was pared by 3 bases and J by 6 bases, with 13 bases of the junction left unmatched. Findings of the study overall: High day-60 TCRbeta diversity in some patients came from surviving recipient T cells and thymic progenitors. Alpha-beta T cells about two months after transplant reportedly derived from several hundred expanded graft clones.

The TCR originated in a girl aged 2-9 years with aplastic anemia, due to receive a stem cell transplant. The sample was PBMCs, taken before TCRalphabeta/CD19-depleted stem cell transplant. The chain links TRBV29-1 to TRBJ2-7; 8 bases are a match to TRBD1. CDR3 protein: CSVENRRQGAGEQYF. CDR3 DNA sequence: TGCAGCGTTGAGAATAGGCGGCAGGGGGCAGGCGAGCAGTACTTC.